A selection of T cell receptor beta chains follows, all from one sample in a study of T cell repertoires in cytomegalovirus infection. TCRdb ran MiXCR on the reads and lists one entry per CDR3 protein. The table shows some 100,000 distinct CDR3 sequences, with around a quarter occurring only once. The source material was CD8+ T cells from PBMCs. Receptors originate from a human donor in good health (CMV status not recorded). Some clones in this sample may be carry-over from other donors' samples. Both conserved end residues are part of each CDR3. D genes are given only for firm matches. Clone size is given for some rows only: seen once, a few or many times, or a class if the clone is expanded.

TRBJ1-5 TRBV19 - few CASSAPGGPQHF TGTGCCAGTAGCGCCCCGGGGGGGCCCCAGCATTTT
TRBJ2-7 TRBV6-2/TRBV6-3 TRBD1 - CASSYPTIRTGMVGPYEQYF TGTGCCAGCAGTTACCCCACGATTCGGACAGGAATGGTGGGACCCTACGAGCAGTACTTC
TRBJ2-7 TRBV30 - - CAWSGVGRSPYYEQYF TGTGCCTGGAGTGGAGTGGGACGTAGCCCCTACTACGAGCAGTACTTC
TRBJ1-4 TRBV7-9 - few CASSLGTNEKLFF TGTGCCAGCAGCTTAGGAACTAATGAAAAACTGTTTTTT
TRBJ1-5 TRBV12-3/TRBV12-4 - many CASSLSFQPQHF TGTGCCAGCAGTTTATCCTTTCAACCCCAGCATTTT
TRBJ2-7 TRBV7-9 TRBD2 many CASSGEGLAGTTHEQYF TGTGCCAGCAGCGGTGAGGGACTAGCGGGAACGACCCACGAGCAGTACTTC
TRBJ2-2 TRBV4-2 - few CASSQGGVTGELFF TGTGCCAGCAGCCAAGGTGGGGTAACCGGGGAGCTGTTTTTT
TRBJ2-7 TRBV30 TRBD2 few CACVTSGSYEQYF TGTGCCTGCGTTACTAGCGGGAGTTACGAGCAGTACTTC
TRBJ2-1 TRBV3-1 - few CASSQDLGGQTNEQFF TGTGCCAGCAGCCAAGATCTTGGGGGGCAGACCAATGAGCAGTTCTTC
TRBJ2-1 TRBV27 TRBD2 - CASSSSSGRDEQFF TGTGCCAGCAGTTCGTCTAGCGGGAGGGATGAGCAGTTCTTC
TRBJ2-2 TRBV30 TRBD1 few CALDRGVTGELFF TGTGCCCTGGACAGGGGCGTCACCGGGGAGCTGTTTTTT
TRBJ2-5 TRBV6-5 TRBD1 - CASRTGMGVRETQYF TGTGCCAGCCGGACAGGGATGGGGGTCAGGGAGACCCAGTACTTC
TRBJ1-1 TRBV7-2 - many CASSLAGGQNTEAFF TGTGCCAGCAGCTTAGCCGGGGGGCAGAACACTGAAGCTTTCTTT
TRBJ2-3 TRBV20-1 TRBD2 - CSARTRSGGVRTDTQYF TGCAGTGCTAGGACTAGGAGCGGGGGGGTTAGAACAGATACGCAGTATTTT
TRBJ2-2 TRBV30 - many CAWKELATGELFF TGTGCCTGGAAGGAGCTAGCAACCGGGGAGCTGTTTTTT
TRBJ2-2 TRBV28 - few CASRGAKNTGELFF TGTGCCAGTAGAGGGGCGAAGAACACCGGGGAGCTGTTTTTT
TRBJ1-1 TRBV5-6 - - CASSSSGAPKASF TGTGCCAGCAGCTCCTCGGGGGCCCCAAAAGCTTCCTTT
TRBJ2-1 TRBV27 TRBD2 few CASGPSGGYNEQFF TGTGCCAGCGGACCTAGCGGGGGGTACAATGAGCAGTTCTTC
TRBJ2-2 TRBV19 - - CASNRDGEPSNTGELFF TGTGCCAGTAATCGGGACGGCGAGCCCTCGAACACCGGGGAGCTGTTTTTT
TRBJ2-3 TRBV12-3/TRBV12-4 - - CASSSFGGVTDTQYF TGTGCCAGCAGTTCCTTCGGGGGAGTCACAGATACGCAGTATTTT
TRBJ2-3 TRBV7-2 - many CASSIDGPLDTQYF TGTGCCAGCAGCATCGATGGCCCTTTGGATACGCAGTATTTT
TRBJ2-7 TRBV28 - few CASSSGPRPYEQYF TGTGCCAGCAGTTCAGGTCCCCGCCCCTACGAGCAGTACTTC
TRBJ2-3 TRBV11-2 - many CASSLDLTDTQYF TGTGCCAGCAGCTTAGACCTCACAGATACGCAGTATTTT
TRBJ2-7 TRBV28 TRBD2 few CASSLLWLAEGSYEQYF TGTGCCAGCAGTTTATTATGGCTAGCGGAAGGCTCCTACGAGCAGTACTTC
TRBJ2-2 TRBV6-2/TRBV6-3 TRBD2 few CASSYAGTSGSIGGELFF TGTGCCAGCAGTTACGCCGGGACTAGCGGGAGTATCGGCGGGGAGCTGTTTTTT
TRBJ2-6 TRBV7-8 TRBD2 many CASSVGLAGVAGANVLTF TGTGCCAGCAGCGTGGGACTAGCGGGAGTGGCTGGGGCCAACGTCCTGACTTTC
TRBJ2-7 TRBV12-3/TRBV12-4 TRBD2 few CASSFSREGINEQYF TGTGCCAGCAGTTTTTCCCGGGAGGGGATCAACGAGCAGTACTTC
TRBJ2-7 TRBV20-1 TRBD2 - CSAREPGGVYYEQYF TGCAGTGCTAGAGAGCCGGGGGGGGTATACTACGAGCAGTACTTC
TRBJ2-6 TRBV6-6 TRBD1 - CAIGPGTGLGANVLTF TGTGCCATCGGGCCCGGGACAGGGCTAGGGGCCAACGTCCTGACTTTC
TRBJ1-1 TRBV28 - few CASSPFSNTEAFF TGTGCCAGCAGTCCCTTTTCGAACACTGAAGCTTTCTTT
TRBJ2-3 TRBV20-1 TRBD2 many CSARELAGDTDTQYF TGCAGTGCTAGGGAGTTAGCGGGAGACACAGATACGCAGTATTTT
TRBJ2-7 TRBV25-1 - - CASSDPGQYEQYF TGTGCCAGCAGTGATCCCGGACAGTACGAGCAGTACTTC
TRBJ2-4 TRBV28 - few CASSPNVLAIAKNIQYF TGTGCCAGCAGTCCCAACGTCCTAGCGATCGCCAAAAACATTCAGTACTTC
TRBJ1-2 TRBV10-3 - - CAISESGTYGYTF TGTGCCATCAGTGAGTCTGGGACCTATGGCTACACCTTC
TRBJ2-7 TRBV5-4 TRBD1 - CASSLQGGYEQYF TGTGCCAGCAGCTTACAGGGGGGCTACGAGCAGTACTTC
TRBJ2-5 TRBV19 TRBD1 - CASAPGQGGTTQYF TGTGCCAGTGCTCCGGGACAGGGTGGGACGACCCAGTACTTC
TRBJ1-2 TRBV19 - - CASSIGAGNTF TGTGCCAGTAGTATAGGGGCTGGAAACACCTTC
TRBJ1-2 TRBV6-5 TRBD1 - CASSSSTGVSYGYTF TGTGCCAGCAGTTCCAGCACAGGGGTCTCCTATGGCTACACCTTC
TRBJ1-5 TRBV20-1 TRBD1 - CSARRGQVNQPQHF TGCAGTGCTAGGAGGGGACAGGTCAATCAGCCCCAGCATTTT
TRBJ2-5 TRBV28 - - CASGRTEVQETQYF TGTGCCAGCGGTCGGACGGAAGTCCAAGAGACCCAGTACTTC
TRBJ1-2 TRBV7-2 - many CASSLGGDRGYTF TGTGCCAGCAGCTTAGGGGGTGACAGAGGCTACACCTTC
TRBJ1-4 TRBV6-2/TRBV6-3 - - CASTNTPREKLFF TGTGCCAGCACTAATACACCGAGGGAAAAACTGTTTTTT
TRBJ1-6 TRBV20-1 - - CSAPMGTSSYNSPLHF TGCAGTGCCCCGATGGGGACCAGCTCCTATAATTCACCCCTCCACTTT
TRBJ2-7 TRBV29-1 - few CSVETDLHYEQYF TGCAGCGTTGAAACGGACCTACACTACGAGCAGTACTTC
TRBJ1-1 TRBV5-1 - - CASSGGNTEAIF TGCGCCAGCAGCGGAGGGAACACTGAAGCTATCTTT
TRBJ1-5 TRBV6-2/TRBV6-3 TRBD1 few CASSRTGATRQPQHF TGTGCCAGCAGCCGGACAGGGGCGACCCGGCAGCCCCAGCATTTT
TRBJ2-7 TRBV5-5 TRBD1 many CASSFSGTGTREQYF TGTGCCAGCAGCTTCTCCGGGACAGGCACTAGAGAGCAGTACTTC
TRBJ2-5 TRBV7-9 TRBD1 - CASSKDRGGETQYF TGTGCCAGCAGTAAAGACAGGGGCGGCGAGACCCAGTACTTC